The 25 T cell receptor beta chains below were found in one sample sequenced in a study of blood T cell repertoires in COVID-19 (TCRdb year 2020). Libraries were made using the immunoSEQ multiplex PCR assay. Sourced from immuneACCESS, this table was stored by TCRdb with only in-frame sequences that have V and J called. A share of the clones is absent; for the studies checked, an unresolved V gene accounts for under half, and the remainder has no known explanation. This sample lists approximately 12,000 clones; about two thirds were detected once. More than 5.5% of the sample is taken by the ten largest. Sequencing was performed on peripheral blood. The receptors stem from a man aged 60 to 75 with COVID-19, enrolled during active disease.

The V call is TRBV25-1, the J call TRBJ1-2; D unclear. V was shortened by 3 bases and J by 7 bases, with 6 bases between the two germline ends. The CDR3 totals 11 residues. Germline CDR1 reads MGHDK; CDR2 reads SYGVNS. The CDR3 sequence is CASSDAGGYTF. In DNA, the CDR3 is TGTGCCAGCAGTGACGCAGGTGGCTACACCTTC.

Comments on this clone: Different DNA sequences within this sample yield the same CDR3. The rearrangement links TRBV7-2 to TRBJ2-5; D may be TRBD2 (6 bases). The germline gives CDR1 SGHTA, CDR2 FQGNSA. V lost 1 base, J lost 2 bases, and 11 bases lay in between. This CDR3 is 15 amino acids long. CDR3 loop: CASSLGLAVQETQYF. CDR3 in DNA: TGTGCCAGCAGCTTAGGCTTAGCGGTACAAGAGACCCAGTACTTC.

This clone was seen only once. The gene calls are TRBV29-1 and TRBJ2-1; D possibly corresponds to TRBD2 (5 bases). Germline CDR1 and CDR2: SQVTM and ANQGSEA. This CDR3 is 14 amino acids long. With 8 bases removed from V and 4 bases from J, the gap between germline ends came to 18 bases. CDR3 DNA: TGCAGCAGTGCTCCGGGAACCCTATACAATGAGCAGTTCTTC. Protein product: CSSAPGTLYNEQFF.

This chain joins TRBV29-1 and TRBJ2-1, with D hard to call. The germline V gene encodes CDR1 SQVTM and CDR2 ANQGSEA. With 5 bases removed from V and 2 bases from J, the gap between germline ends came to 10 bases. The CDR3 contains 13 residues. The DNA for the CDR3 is TGCAGCGTTCTGGCGGTCACCTACAATGAGCAGTTCTTC. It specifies CSVLAVTYNEQFF.

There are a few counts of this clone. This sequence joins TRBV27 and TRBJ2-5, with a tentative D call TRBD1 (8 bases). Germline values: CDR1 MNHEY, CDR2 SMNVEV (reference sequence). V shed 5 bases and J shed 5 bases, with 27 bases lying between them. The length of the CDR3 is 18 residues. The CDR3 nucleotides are TGTGCCAGCAGTACGAAATTCCGAGGACAGGGAGGGTGGGAGACCCAGTACTTC. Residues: CASSTKFRGQGGWETQYF.

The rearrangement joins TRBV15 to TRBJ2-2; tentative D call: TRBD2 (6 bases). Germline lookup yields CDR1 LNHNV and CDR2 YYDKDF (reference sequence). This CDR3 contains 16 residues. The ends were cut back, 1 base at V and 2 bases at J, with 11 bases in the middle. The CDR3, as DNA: TGTGCCACCAGCAGAGTGGCGGGACTTAACACCGGGGAGCTGTTTTTT. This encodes CATSRVAGLNTGELFF.

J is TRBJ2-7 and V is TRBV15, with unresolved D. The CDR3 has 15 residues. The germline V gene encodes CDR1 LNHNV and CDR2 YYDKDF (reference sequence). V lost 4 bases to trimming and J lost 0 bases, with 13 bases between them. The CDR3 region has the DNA TGTGCCACCAGCAACGTGTTAAAAGCCTCCTACGAGCAGTACTTC. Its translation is CATSNVLKASYEQYF.

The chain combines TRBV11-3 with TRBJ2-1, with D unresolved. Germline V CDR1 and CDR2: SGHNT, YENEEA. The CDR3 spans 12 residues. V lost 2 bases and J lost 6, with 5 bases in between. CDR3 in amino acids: CASSLTVNEQFF. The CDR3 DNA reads TGTGCCAGCAGCTTAACAGTCAATGAGCAGTTCTTC.

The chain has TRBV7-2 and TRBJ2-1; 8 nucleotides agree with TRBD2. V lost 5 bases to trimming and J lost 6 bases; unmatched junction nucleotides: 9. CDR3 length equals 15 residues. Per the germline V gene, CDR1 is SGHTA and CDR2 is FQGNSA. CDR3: CASSPGTSRANEQFF. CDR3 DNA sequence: TGTGCCAGCAGCCCTGGGACTAGTAGGGCCAATGAGCAGTTCTTC.

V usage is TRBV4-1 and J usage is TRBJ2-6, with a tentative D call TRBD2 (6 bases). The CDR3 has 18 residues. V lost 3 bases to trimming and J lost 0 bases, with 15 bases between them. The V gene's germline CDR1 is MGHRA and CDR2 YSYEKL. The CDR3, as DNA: TGCGCCAGCAGCCAGACTGGGACGGGAGACTCTGGGGCCAACGTCCTGACTTTC. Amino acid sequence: CASSQTGTGDSGANVLTF.

CDR3 bases: TGTGCCATCAGTGAGTCGCTAGCGGGGGATACAGATACGCAGTATTTT. Encoded protein: CAISESLAGDTDTQYF. This chain links TRBV10-3 with TRBJ2-3; TRBD2 aligns across 10 bases. In germline, CDR1 is ENHRY, CDR2 SYGVKD. Unmatched junction bases numbered 3, after V lost 0 bases and J lost 3 bases. This CDR3 has 16 amino acids.

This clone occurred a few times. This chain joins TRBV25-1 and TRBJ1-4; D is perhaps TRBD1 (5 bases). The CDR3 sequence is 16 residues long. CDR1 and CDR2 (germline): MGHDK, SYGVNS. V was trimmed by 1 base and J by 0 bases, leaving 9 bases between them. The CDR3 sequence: CASSELGVSTNEKLFF. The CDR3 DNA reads TGTGCCAGCAGTGAATTAGGGGTTTCAACTAATGAAAAACTGTTTTTT.

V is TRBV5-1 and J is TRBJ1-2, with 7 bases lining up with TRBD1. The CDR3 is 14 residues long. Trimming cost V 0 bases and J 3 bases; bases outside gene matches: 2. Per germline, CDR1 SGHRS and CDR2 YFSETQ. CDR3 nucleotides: TGCGCCAGCAGCTTGGGGGACAGCTACTATGGCTACACCTTC. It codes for CASSLGDSYYGYTF. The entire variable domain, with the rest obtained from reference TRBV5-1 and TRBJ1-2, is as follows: KAGVTQTPRYLIKTRGQQVTLSCSPISGHRSVSWYQQTPGQGLQFLFEYFSETQRNKGNFPGRFSGRQFSNSRSEMNVSTLELGDSALYLCASSLGDSYYGYTFGSGTRLTVV.

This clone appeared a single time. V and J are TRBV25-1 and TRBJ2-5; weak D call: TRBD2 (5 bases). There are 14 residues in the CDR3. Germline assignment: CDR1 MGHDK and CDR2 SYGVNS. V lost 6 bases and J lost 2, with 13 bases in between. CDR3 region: CASSFVAQQETQYF. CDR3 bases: TGTGCCAGCAGCTTTGTAGCGCAACAAGAGACCCAGTACTTC.

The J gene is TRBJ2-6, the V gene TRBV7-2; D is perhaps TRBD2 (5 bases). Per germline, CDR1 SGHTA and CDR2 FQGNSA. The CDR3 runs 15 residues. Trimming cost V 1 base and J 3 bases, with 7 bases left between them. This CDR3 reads CASSLVSGGANVLTF. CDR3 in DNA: TGTGCCAGCAGCTTAGTCAGCGGTGGGGCCAACGTCCTGACTTTC. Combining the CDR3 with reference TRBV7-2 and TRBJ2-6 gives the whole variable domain GAGVSQSPSNKVTEKGKDVELRCDPISGHTALYWYRQSLGQGLEFLIYFQGNSAPDKSGLPSDRFSAERTGGSVSTLTIQRTQQEDSAVYLCASSLVSGGANVLTFGAGSRLTVL.

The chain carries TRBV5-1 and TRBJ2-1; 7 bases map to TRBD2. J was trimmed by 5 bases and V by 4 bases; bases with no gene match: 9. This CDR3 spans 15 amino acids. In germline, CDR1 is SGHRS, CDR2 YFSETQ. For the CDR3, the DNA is TGCGCCAGCAGCACCCTTGCGGGGGTGGACAATGAGCAGTTCTTC. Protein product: CASSTLAGVDNEQFF.

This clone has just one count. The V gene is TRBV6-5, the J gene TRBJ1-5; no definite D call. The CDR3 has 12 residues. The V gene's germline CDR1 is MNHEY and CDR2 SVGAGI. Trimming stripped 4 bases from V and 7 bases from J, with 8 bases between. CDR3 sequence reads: CASSSSYQPQHF. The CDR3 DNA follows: TGTGCCAGCAGTTCGTCCTACCAGCCCCAGCATTTT.

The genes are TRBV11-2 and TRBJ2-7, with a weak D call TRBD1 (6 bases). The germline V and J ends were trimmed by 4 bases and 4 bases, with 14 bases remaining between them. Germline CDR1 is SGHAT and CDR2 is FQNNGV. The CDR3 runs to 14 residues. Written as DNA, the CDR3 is TGTGCCAGCAGCTCAGGGGATGGGCCTTACGAGCAGTACGTC. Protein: CASSSGDGPYEQYV.

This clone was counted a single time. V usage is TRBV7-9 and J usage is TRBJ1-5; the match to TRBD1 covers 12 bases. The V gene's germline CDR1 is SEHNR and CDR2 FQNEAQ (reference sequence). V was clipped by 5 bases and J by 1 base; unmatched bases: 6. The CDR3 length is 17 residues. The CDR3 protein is CASSPGQGAASNQPQHF. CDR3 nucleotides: TGTGCCAGCAGCCCGGGACAGGGGGCGGCAAGCAATCAGCCCCAGCATTTT.

The CDR3 nucleotides read TGTGCCAGCAGCCAAGGACAGACCTACACAGATACGCAGTATTTT. Encoded protein: CASSQGQTYTDTQYF. This chain uses TRBV5-5 with TRBJ2-3; TRBD1 is a possible D gene (6 bases). The CDR3 contains 15 residues. In germline, CDR1 is SGHKS, CDR2 YYEKEE (reference sequence). Trimming took 4 bases from V and 2 from J, leaving 14 bases between them.

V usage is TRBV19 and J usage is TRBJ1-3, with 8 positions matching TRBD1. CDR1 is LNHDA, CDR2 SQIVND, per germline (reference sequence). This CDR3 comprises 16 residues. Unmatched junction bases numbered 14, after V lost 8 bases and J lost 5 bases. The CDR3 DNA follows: TGTGCCAGTCTACTAGGTGGACAGGGCATAAGAAACACCATATATTTT. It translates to CASLLGGQGIRNTIYF.

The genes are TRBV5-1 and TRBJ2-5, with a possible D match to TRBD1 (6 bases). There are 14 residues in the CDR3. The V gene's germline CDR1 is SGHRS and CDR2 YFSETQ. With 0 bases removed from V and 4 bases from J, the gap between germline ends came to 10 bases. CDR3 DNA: TGCGCCAGCAGCTTGGTTGGGGGCGCAGAGACCCAGTACTTC. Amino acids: CASSLVGGAETQYF.

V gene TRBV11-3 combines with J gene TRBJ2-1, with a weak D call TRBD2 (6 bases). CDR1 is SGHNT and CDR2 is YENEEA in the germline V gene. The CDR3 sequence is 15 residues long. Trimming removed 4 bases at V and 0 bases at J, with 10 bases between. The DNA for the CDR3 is TGTGCCAGCAGCTCTTTCGGGAGCTCCTACAATGAGCAGTTCTTC. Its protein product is CASSSFGSSYNEQFF.

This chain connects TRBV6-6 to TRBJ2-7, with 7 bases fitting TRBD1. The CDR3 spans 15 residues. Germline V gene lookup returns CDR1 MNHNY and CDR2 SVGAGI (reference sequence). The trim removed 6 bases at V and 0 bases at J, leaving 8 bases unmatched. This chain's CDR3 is CASSRQGKSSYEQYV. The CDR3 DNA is TGTGCCAGCAGCCGACAGGGAAAGAGCTCCTACGAGCAGTACGTC.

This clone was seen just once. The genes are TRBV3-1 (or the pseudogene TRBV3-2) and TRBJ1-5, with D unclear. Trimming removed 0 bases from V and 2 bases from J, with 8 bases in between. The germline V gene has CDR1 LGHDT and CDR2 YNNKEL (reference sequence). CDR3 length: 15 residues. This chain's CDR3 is CASSQDTAGNQPQHF. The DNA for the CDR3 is TGTGCCAGCAGCCAAGATACTGCGGGCAATCAGCCCCAGCATTTT.